The sequence of this T cell receptor (beta chain) was determined in a study of cytomegalovirus exposure and HLA in healthy donors. Only one count was recorded for this clone. The PCR ran on 60 Vbeta and 13 Jbeta primers. Authors' methods: Unique TCR beta chains totaled roughly 80 million in a later count, with roughly 10 million of them shared. Here immunoSEQ multiplex PCR was the method, and the copy in TCRdb shows in-frame clones only, minus some. That table furnishes V, J and clone size, whereas the DNA furnished D and trimming. The profile shows 150,000 to 200,000 clones, approximately 72% of them singletons. Missing from this donor's record is the CMV serostatus. The receptor was derived from a human donor in good health. Material for sequencing was PBMCs.

This chain's CDR3 is CASSRGSYEQYF. In DNA, the CDR3 is TGTGCCAGCAGCCGGGGCTCCTACGAGCAGTACTTC. V is TRBV11-2 and J is TRBJ2-7; possibly TRBD2 for D (5 bases). V lost 5 bases and J lost 0, with 5 bases in between. Germline assignment: CDR1 SGHAT and CDR2 FQNNGV. The CDR3 is made up of 12 amino acids. Full variable domain (missing parts from reference TRBV11-2 and TRBJ2-7): EAGVAQSPRYKIIEKRQSVAFWCNPISGHATLYWYQQILGQGPKLLIQFQNNGVVDDSQLPKDRFSAERLKGVDSTLKIQPAKLEDSAVYLCASSRGSYEQYFGPGTRLTVT.